The 5 T cell receptor beta chains presented below share a single source sample, sequenced in a study of T cell responses to AZD1222 COVID-19 vaccine. Only in-frame clones appear in the TCRdb table, and some are missing; sequencing was by immunoSEQ multiplex PCR. The table has some 150,000 clones, about 92% seen once. This sample comprised peripheral blood, obtained 28 days after the second AZD1222 dose. These receptors were obtained from an adult who received the AZD1222 COVID-19 vaccine.

The chain couples TRBV5-5 to TRBJ2-1, with D unclear. The CDR3 totals 14 residues. V was cut by 4 bases and J by 1 base, with 9 bases left in between. Per the germline V gene, CDR1 is SGHKS and CDR2 is YYEKEE (reference sequence). In nucleotides, the CDR3 is TGTGCCAGCAGCCGGGTGGGGTCCTACAATGAGCAGTTCTTC. This sequence encodes CASSRVGSYNEQFF.

The chain uses TRBV10-2 and TRBJ1-1; D might be TRBD1 (6 bases). The V end was cut by 6 bases, the J end by 1 base, with 9 bases between. Germline V CDR1 and CDR2: WSHSY, SAAADI. CDR3 length equals 13 residues. CDR3 in DNA: TGCGCCAGCAGGGACAGACAGAACACTGAAGCTTTCTTT. Its protein is CASRDRQNTEAFF.

The V call is TRBV30, the J call TRBJ2-7; D perhaps matches TRBD2 (5 bases). Germline V gives CDR1 GTSNPN, CDR2 SVGIG (reference sequence). The ends were cut back, 3 bases at V and 1 base at J, with 19 bases in the middle. This CDR3 has 16 residues. DNA for the CDR3: TGTGCCTGGAGCGTAGGGTCTAGCCTCCTTTCCTACGAGCAGTACTTC. It codes for CAWSVGSSLLSYEQYF.

This chain uses TRBV6-5 with TRBJ1-2, with 7 nucleotides matching TRBD1. The V segment lost 6 bases and the J segment 3 bases; nucleotides outside the gene matches: 10. The germline gives CDR1 MNHEY, CDR2 SVGAGI. The CDR3 runs 15 residues. CDR3: CASRAGTEVYYGYTF. In DNA form, the CDR3 reads TGTGCCAGCAGAGCGGGGACAGAAGTTTACTATGGCTACACCTTC.

J is TRBJ1-2 and V is TRBV7-6, with 9 nucleotides matching TRBD1. This CDR3 is built from 13 residues. J gave up 7 bases and V 5 bases, and 5 bases lay outside the gene matches. Germline CDR1 SGHVS, CDR2 FNYEAQ. The CDR3 coding sequence is TGTGCCAGCAGCGGACAGGGGAGGGCTGGCTACACCTTC. This sequence encodes CASSGQGRAGYTF.